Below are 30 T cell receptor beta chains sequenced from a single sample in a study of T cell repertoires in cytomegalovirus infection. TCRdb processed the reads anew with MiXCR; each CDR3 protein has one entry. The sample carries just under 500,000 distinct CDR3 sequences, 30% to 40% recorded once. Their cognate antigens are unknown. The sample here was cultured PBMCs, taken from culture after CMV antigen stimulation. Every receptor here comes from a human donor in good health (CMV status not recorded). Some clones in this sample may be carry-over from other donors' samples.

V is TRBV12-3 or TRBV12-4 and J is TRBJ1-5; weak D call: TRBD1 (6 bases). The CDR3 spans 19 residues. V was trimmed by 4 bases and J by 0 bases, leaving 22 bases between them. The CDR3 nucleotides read TGTGCCAGCAGTTCGGACCGAGGGGGGACTCTTTATAGCAATCAGCCCCAGCATTTT. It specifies CASSSDRGGTLYSNQPQHF.

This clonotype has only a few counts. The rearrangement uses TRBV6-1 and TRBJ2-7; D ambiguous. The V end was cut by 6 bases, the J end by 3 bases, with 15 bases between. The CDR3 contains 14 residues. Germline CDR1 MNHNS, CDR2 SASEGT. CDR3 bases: TGTGCCAGCAGCCCCACCCTACTTGTCTACGAGCAGTACGTC. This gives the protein CASSPTLLVYEQYV.

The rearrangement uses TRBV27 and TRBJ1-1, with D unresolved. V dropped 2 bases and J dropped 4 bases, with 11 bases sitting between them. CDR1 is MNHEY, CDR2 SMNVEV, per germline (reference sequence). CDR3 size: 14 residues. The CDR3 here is CASSLREESTEAFF. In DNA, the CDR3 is TGTGCCAGCAGTTTACGGGAAGAGAGCACTGAAGCTTTCTTT.

CDR3 amino acids: CSVKKTWGLTGDTQYF. CDR3 in DNA: TGCAGCGTCAAGAAAACCTGGGGGTTAACGGGGGATACGCAGTATTTT. This chain uses TRBV29-1 with TRBJ2-3; D tentatively fits TRBD1 or TRBD2 (5 bases each). There are 16 residues in the CDR3. V lost 6 bases and J lost 6, with 25 bases in between. CDR1 and CDR2 from the germline V gene are SQVTM and ANQGSEA.

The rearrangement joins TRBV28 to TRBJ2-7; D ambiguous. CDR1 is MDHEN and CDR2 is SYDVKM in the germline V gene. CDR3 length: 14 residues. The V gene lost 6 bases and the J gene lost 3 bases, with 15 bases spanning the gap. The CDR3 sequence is CASSRLRRRYEQYV. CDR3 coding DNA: TGTGCCAGCAGCCGCCTACGGCGCCGCTACGAGCAGTACGTC.

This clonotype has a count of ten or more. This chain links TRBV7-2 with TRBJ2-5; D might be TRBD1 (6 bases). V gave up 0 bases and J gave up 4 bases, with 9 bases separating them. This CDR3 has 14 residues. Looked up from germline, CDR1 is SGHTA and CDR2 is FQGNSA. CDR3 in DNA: TGTGCCAGCAGCTTAGCGTTCAGGGGAGAGACCCAGTACTTC. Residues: CASSLAFRGETQYF.

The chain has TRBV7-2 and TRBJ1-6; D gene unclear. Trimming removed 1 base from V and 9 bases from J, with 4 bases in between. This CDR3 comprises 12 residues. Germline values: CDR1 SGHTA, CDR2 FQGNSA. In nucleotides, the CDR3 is TGTGCCAGCAGCTTAGATTCTTCACCCCTCCACTTT. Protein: CASSLDSSPLHF.

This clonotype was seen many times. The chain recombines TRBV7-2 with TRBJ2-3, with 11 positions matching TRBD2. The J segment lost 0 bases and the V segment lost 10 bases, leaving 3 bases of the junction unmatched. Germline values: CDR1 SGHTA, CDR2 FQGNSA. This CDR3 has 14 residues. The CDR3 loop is CATIAGGSTDTQYF. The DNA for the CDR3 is TGTGCCACAATAGCGGGGGGGAGCACAGATACGCAGTATTTT.

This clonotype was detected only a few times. CDR3 loop: CASSSPPSNEQFF. The CDR3 nucleotides read TGTGCCAGCAGTTCCCCCCCCAGCAATGAGCAGTTCTTC. V gene TRBV12-3 or TRBV12-4 combines with J gene TRBJ2-1, with unresolved D. The CDR3 is 13 residues long. V shed 4 bases and J shed 6 bases, with 10 bases lying between them.

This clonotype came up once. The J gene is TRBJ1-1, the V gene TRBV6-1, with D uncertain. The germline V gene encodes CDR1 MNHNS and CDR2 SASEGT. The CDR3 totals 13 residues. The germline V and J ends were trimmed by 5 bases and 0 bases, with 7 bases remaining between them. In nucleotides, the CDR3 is TGTGCCAGCAGTTACATAATGAACACTGAAGCTTTCTTT. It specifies CASSYIMNTEAFF.

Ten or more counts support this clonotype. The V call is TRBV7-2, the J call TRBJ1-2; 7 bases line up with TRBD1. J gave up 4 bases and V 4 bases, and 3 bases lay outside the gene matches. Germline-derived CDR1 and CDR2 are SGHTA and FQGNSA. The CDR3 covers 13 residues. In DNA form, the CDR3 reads TGTGCCAGCAGCTCTCGGGACAGCTATGGCTACACCTTC. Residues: CASSSRDSYGYTF.

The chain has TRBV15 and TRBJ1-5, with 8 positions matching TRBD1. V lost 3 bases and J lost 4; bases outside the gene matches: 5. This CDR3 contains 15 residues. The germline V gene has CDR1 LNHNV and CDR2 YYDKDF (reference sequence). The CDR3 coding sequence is TGTGCCACCAGCAGCGGCAGGGGGCGAAATCAGCCCCAGCATTTT. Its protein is CATSSGRGRNQPQHF.

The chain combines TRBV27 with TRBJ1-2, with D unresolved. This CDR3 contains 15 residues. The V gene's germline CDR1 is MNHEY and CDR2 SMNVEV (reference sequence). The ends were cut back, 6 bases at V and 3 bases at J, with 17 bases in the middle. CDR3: CASSSNLGLDYGYTF. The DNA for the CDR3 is TGTGCCAGCAGCTCCAACTTGGGATTGGACTATGGCTACACCTTC.

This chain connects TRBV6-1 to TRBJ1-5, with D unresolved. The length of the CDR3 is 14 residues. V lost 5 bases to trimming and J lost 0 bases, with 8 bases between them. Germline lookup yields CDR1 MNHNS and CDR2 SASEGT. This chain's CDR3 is CASSSGYSNQPQHF. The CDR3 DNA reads TGTGCCAGCAGTTCCGGGTATAGCAATCAGCCCCAGCATTTT.

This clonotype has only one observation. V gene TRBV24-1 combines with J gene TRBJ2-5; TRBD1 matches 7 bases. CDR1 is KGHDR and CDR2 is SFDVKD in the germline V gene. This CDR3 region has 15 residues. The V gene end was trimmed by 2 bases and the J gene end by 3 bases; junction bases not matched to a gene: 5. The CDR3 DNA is TGTGCCACCAGTGATTCCGGGACAGCCGAAGAGACCCAGTACTTC. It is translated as CATSDSGTAEETQYF.

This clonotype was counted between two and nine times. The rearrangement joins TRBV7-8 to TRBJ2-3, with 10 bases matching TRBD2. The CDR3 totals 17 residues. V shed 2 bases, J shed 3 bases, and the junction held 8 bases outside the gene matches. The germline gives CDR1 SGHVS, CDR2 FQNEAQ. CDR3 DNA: TGTGCCAGCAGCTTATACGCTAGCGGGAGTAGAACAGATACGCAGTATTTT. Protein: CASSLYASGSRTDTQYF.

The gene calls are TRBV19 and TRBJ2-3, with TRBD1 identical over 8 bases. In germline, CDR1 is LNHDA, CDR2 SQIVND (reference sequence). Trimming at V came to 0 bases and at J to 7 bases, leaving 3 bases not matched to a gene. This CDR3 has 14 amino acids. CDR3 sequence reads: CASSIDRGLNTQYF. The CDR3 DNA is TGTGCCAGTAGTATAGACAGGGGGCTAAATACGCAGTATTTT.

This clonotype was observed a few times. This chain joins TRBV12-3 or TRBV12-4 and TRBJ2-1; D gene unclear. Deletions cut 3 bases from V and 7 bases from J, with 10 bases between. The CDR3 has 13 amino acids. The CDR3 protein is CASSLSITNEQFF. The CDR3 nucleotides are TGTGCCAGCAGTTTGAGTATAACAAATGAGCAGTTCTTC.

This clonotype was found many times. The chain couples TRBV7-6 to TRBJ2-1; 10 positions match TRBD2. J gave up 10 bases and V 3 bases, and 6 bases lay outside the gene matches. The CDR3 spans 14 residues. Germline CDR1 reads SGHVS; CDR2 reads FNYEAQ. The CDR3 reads CASSFSGGDQEQFF. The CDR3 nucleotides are TGTGCCAGCAGCTTCAGCGGGGGGGACCAAGAGCAGTTCTTC.

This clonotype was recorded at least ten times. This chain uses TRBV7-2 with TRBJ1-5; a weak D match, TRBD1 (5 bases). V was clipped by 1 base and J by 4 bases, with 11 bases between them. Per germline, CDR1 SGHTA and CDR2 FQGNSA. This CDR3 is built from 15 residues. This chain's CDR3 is CASSLVQGWNQPQHF. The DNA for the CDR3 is TGTGCCAGCAGCTTAGTGCAGGGTTGGAATCAGCCCCAGCATTTT. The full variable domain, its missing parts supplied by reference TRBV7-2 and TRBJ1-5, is GAGVSQSPSNKVTEKGKDVELRCDPISGHTALYWYRQSLGQGLEFLIYFQGNSAPDKSGLPSDRFSAERTGGSVSTLTIQRTQQEDSAVYLCASSLVQGWNQPQHFGDGTRLSIL.

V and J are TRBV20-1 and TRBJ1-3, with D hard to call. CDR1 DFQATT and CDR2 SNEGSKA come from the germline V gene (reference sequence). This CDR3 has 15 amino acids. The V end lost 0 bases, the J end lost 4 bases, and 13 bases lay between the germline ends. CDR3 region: CSARDPGPRGNTIYF. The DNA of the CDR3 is TGCAGTGCTAGAGATCCTGGCCCACGGGGAAACACCATATATTTT.

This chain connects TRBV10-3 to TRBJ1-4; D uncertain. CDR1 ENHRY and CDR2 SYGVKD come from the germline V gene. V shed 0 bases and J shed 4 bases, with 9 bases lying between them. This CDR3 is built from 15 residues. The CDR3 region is CAISESTGSNEKLFF. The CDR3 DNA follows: TGTGCCATCAGTGAGTCGACGGGAAGTAATGAAAAACTGTTTTTT.

The CDR3 spells CASSLVAGAGKEQYF. The CDR3 nucleotides are TGTGCCAGCAGCTTAGTAGCGGGAGCTGGTAAAGAGCAGTACTTC. The V call is TRBV7-2, the J call TRBJ2-7; TRBD2 matches at 9 bases. V trimming: 1 base; J trimming: 7 bases; junction bases outside the gene matches: 8. Germline loops: CDR1 SGHTA, CDR2 FQGNSA. The CDR3 is 15 amino acids.

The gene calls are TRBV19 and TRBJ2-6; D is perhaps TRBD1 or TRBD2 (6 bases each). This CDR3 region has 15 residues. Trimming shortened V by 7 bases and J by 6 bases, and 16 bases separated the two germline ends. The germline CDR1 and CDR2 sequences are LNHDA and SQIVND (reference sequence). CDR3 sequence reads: CASKGRGLTANVLTF. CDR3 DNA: TGTGCCAGTAAGGGCAGGGGACTCACGGCCAACGTCCTGACTTTC.

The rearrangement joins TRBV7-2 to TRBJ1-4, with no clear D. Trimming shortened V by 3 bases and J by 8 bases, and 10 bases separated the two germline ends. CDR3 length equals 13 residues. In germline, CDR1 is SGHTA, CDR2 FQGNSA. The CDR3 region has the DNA TGTGCCAGCAGCTTGGGATGGGAGGAAAAACTGTTTTTT. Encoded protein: CASSLGWEEKLFF.

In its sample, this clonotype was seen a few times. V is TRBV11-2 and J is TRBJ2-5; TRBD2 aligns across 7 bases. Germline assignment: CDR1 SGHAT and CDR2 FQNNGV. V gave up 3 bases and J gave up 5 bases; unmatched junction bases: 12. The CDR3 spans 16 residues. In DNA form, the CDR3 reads TGTGCCAGCAGCTTTGGGGCGGGAGCGGATGGGGAGACCCAGTACTTC. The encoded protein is CASSFGAGADGETQYF.

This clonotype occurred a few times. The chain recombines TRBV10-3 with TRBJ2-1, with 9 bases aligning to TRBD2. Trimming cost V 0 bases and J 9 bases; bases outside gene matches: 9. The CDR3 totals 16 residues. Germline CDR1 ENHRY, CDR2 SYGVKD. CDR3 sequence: CAISESGIAGAGEQFF. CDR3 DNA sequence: TGTGCCATCAGTGAGTCGGGAATAGCGGGAGCGGGTGAGCAGTTCTTC.

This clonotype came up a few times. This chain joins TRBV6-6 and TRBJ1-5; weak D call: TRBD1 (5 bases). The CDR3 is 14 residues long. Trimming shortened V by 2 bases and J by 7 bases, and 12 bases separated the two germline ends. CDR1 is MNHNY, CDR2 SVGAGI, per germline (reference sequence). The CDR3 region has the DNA TGTGCCAGCAGTTACATGGGGGGAAGGCAGCCCCAGCATTTT. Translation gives CASSYMGGRQPQHF.

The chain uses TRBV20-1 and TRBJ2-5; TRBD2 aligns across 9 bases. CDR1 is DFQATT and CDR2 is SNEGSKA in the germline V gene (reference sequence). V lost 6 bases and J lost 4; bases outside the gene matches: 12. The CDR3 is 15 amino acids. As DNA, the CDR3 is TGCAGTGCGGCGAAGGGCGGGAGGGCCGGAGAGACCCAGTACTTC. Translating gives CSAAKGGRAGETQYF.

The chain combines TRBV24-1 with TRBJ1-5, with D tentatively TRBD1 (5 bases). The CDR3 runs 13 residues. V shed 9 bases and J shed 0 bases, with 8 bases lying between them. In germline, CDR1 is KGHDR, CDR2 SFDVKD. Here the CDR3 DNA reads TGTGCCACCGCGAGGGGTAGCAATCAGCCCCAGCATTTT. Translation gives CATARGSNQPQHF.